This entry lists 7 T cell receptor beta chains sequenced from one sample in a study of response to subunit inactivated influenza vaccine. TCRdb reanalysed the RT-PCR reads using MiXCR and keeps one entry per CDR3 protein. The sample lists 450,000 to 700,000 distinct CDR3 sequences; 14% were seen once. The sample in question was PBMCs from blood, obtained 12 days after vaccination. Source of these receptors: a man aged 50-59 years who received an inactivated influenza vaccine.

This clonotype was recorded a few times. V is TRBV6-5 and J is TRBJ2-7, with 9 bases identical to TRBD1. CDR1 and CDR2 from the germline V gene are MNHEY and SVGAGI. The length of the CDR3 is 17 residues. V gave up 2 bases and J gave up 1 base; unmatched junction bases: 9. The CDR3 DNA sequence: TGTGCCAGCAGTTACGGATACGGGACAGGGACTTCCTACGAGCAGTACTTC. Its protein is CASSYGYGTGTSYEQYF.

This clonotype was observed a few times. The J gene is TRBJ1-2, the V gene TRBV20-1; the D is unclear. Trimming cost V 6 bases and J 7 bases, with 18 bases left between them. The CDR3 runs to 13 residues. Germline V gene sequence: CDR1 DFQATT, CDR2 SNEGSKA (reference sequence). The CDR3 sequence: CSAPGEGGSGYTF. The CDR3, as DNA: TGCAGTGCCCCCGGGGAAGGAGGGTCTGGCTACACCTTC.

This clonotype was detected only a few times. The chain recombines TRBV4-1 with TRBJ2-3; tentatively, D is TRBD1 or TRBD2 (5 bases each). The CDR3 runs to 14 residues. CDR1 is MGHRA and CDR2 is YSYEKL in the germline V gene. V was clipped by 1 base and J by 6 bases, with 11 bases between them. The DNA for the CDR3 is TGCGCCAGCAGCCAAGTATTCGGGGACGATACGCAGTATTTT. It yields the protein CASSQVFGDDTQYF.

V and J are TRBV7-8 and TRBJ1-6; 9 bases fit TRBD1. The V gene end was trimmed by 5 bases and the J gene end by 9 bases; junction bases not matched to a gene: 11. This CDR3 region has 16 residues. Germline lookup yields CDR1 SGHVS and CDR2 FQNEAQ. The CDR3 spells CASSRRDRDRASPLHF. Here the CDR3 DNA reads TGTGCCAGCAGCCGGCGCGACCGGGACAGGGCTTCACCCCTCCACTTT. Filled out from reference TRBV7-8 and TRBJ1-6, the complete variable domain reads GAGVSQSPRYKVAKRGQDVALRCDPISGHVSLFWYQQALGQGPEFLTYFQNEAQLDKSGLPSDRFFAERPEGSVSTLKIQRTQQEDSAVYLCASSRRDRDRASPLHFGNGTRLTVT.

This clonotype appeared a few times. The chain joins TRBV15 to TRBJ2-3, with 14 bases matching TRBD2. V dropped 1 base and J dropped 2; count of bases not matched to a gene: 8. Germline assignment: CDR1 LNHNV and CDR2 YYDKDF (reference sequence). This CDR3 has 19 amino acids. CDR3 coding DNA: TGTGCCACCAGCAGAGCCCCGGGACTAGCGGGAGTCCTCACAGATACGCAGTATTTT. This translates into CATSRAPGLAGVLTDTQYF.

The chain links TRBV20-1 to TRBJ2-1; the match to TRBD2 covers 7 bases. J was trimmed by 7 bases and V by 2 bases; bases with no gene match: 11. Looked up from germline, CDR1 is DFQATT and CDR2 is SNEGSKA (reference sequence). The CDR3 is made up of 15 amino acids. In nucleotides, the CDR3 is TGCAGTGCTAGACCTATCGGACTAGTTACGAATGAGCAGTTCTTC. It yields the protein CSARPIGLVTNEQFF.

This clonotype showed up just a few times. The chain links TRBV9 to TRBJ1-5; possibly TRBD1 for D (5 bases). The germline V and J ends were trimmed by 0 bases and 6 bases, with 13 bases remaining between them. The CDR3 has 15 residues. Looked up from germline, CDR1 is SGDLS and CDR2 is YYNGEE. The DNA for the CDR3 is TGTGCCAGCAGCGTAGATGGGCAGGGCACTCAGCCCCAGCATTTT. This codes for CASSVDGQGTQPQHF.